The entry below gives a single T cell receptor (beta chain) sequence along with its context. V lost 0 bases and J lost 3, with 8 bases in between. The CDR3 is 14 amino acids. Germline V gene sequence: CDR1 SEHNR, CDR2 FQNEAQ (reference sequence). The source of the sample is a study of blood T cell repertoires in COVID-19. Study background: Samples representing acute and convalescent COVID-19 were sourced from the United States, Italy and Spain. PBMCs, B-cell-depleted T cells, or T cells provided the cDNA or gDNA that made up the material.

Authors' analysis steps: It was from reference gene primer amplification that nucleated cell counts were estimated. Clones were read by immunoSEQ multiplex PCR, and TCRdb kept only the in-frame ones, dropping some. Clone size and V and J calls were adopted from that table, with D and trimming inferred from the DNA. The sample holds approximately 69,000 clones; roughly 79% are singletons and the top ten take approximately 15%. Source material: peripheral blood. V is TRBV7-9 and J is TRBJ1-1; possibly TRBD1 for D (5 bases). This receptor was taken from a man aged 55-75 years with acute or convalescent COVID-19. The CDR3 reads CASSLAGRDTEAFF. The DNA of the CDR3 is TGTGCCAGCAGCTTAGCCGGCAGGGACACTGAAGCTTTCTTT. Full variable domain (remainder filled in from reference TRBV7-9 and TRBJ1-1): DTGVSQNPRHKITKRGQNVTFRCDPISEHNRLYWYRQTLGQGPEFLTYFQNEAQLEKSRLLSDRFSAERPKGSFSTLEIQRTEQGDSAMYLCASSLAGRDTEAFFGQGTRLTVV.